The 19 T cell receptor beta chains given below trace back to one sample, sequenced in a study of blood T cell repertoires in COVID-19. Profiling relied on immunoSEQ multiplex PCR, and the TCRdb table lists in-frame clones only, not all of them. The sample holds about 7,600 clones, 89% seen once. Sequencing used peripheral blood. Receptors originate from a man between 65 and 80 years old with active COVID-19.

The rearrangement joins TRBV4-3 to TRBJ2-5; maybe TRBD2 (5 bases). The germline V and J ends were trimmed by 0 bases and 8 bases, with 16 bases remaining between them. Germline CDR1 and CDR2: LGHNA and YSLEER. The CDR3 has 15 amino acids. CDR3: CASSQERADRDTQYF. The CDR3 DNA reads TGCGCCAGCAGCCAAGAGCGGGCAGATCGTGATACCCAGTACTTC.

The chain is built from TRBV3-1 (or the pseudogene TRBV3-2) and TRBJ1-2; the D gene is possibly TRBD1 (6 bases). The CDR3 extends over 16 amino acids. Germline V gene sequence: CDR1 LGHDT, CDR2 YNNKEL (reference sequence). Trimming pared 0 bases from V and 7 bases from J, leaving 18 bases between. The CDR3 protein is CASSQEGVQGFFGYTF. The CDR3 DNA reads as TGTGCCAGCAGCCAAGAAGGGGTACAGGGCTTCTTTGGCTACACCTTC.

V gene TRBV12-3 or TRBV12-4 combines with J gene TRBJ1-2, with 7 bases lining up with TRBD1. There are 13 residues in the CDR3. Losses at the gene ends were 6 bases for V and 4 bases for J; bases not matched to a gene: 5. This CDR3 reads CASSPDRSYGYTF. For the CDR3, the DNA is TGTGCCAGCAGCCCGGACAGGTCCTATGGCTACACCTTC.

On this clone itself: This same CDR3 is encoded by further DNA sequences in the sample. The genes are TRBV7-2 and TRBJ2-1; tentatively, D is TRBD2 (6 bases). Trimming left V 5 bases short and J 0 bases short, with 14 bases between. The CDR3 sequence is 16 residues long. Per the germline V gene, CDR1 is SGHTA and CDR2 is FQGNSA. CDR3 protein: CASSPFGGASYNEQFF. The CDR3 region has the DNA TGTGCCAGCAGCCCCTTCGGAGGGGCCTCCTACAATGAGCAGTTCTTC.

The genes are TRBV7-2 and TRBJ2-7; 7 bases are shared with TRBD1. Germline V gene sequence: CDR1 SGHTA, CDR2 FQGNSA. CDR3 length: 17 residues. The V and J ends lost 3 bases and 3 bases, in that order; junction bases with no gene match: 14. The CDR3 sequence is CASSFPTTGALNYEQYF. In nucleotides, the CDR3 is TGTGCCAGCAGCTTCCCGACCACAGGGGCCCTAAACTACGAGCAGTACTTC.

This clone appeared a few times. For the CDR3, the DNA is TGCAGCGGGGGACAGAACACCGGGGAGCTGTTTTTT. Translating gives CSGGQNTGELFF. The gene calls are TRBV29-1 and TRBJ2-2, with a possible D match to TRBD1 (6 bases). The germline V gene encodes CDR1 SQVTM and CDR2 ANQGSEA. The CDR3 loop spans 12 amino acids. Trimming removed 7 bases at V and 1 base at J, with 7 bases between.

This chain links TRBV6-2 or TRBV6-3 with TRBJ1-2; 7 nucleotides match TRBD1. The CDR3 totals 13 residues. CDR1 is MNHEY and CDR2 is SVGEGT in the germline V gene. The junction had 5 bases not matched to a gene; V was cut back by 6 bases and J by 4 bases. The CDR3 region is CASSQGGSYGYTF. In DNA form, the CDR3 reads TGTGCCAGCAGCCAGGGGGGGAGCTATGGCTACACCTTC.

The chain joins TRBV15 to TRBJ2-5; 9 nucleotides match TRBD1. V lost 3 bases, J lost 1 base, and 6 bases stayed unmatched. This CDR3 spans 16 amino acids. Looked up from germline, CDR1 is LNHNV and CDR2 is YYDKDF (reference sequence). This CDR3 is CATSSPRDRVQETQYF. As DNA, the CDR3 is TGTGCCACCAGCAGCCCCCGGGACAGGGTCCAAGAGACCCAGTACTTC.

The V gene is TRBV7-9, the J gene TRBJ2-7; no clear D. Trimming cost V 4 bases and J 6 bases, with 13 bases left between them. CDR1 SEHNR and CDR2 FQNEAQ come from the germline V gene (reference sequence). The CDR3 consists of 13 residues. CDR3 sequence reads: CASSSPLTPEQYF. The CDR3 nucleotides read TGTGCCAGCAGCTCACCGCTGACTCCCGAGCAGTACTTC.

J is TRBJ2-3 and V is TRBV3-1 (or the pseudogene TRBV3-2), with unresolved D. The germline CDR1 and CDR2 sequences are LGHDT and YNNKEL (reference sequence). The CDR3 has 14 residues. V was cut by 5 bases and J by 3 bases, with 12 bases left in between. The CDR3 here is CASSEMGLTDTQYF. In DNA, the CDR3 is TGTGCCAGCAGCGAGATGGGCCTAACAGATACGCAGTATTTT.

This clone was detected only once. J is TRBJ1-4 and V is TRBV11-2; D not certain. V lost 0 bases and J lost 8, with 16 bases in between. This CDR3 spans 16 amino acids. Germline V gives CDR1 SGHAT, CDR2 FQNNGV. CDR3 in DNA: TGTGCCAGCAGCTTAGATTACGCTCACACGGGGGAAAAACTGTTTTTT. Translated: CASSLDYAHTGEKLFF.

The CDR3 nucleotides read TGTGCCTCTTTGGCAGGGGGGACGGGTGAAAAACTGTTTTTT. Translated: CASLAGGTGEKLFF. This chain uses TRBV30 with TRBJ1-4, with 7 positions matching TRBD1. Germline V gene sequence: CDR1 GTSNPN, CDR2 SVGIG (reference sequence). The CDR3 is made up of 14 amino acids. V gave up 7 bases and J gave up 7 bases; unmatched junction bases: 12.

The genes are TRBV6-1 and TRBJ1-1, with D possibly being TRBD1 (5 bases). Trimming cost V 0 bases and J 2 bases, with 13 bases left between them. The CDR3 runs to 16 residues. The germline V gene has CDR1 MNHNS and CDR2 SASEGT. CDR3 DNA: TGTGCCAGCAGTGAAGCGCAGAGCAGGGCTAACACTGAAGCTTTCTTT. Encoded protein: CASSEAQSRANTEAFF.

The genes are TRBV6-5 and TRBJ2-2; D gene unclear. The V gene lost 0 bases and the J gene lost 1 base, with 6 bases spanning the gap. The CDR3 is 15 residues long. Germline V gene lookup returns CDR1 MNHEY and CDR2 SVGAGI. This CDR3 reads CASSYSSQNTGELFF. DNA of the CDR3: TGTGCCAGCAGTTACTCGTCACAGAACACCGGGGAGCTGTTTTTT.

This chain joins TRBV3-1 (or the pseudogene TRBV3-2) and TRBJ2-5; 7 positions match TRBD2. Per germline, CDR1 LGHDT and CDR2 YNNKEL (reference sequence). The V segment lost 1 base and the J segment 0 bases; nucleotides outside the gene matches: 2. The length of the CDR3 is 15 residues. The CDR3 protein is CASSQGLADQETQYF. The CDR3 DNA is TGTGCCAGCAGCCAAGGGCTAGCGGACCAAGAGACCCAGTACTTC.

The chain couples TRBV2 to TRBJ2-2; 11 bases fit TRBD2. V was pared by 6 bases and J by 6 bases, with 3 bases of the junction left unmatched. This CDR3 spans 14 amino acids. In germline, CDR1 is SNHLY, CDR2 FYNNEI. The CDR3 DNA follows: TGTGCCAGCAGCATAGCGGGGGGGCCCGGGGAGCTGTTTTTT. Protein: CASSIAGGPGELFF.

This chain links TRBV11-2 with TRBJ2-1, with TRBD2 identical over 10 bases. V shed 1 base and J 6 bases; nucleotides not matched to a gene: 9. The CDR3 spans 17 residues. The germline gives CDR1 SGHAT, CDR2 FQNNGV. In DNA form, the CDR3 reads TGTGCCAGCAGCTTAGTACTAGCGGGGTTCCTGGGCAATGAGCAGTTCTTC. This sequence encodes CASSLVLAGFLGNEQFF.

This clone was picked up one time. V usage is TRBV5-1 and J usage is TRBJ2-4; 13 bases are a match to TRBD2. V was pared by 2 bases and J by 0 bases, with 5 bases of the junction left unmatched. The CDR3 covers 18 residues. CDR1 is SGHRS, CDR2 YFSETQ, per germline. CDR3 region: CASSFGTSGDLAKNIQYF. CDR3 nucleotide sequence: TGCGCCAGCAGCTTTGGGACTAGCGGGGACCTAGCCAAAAACATTCAGTACTTC.

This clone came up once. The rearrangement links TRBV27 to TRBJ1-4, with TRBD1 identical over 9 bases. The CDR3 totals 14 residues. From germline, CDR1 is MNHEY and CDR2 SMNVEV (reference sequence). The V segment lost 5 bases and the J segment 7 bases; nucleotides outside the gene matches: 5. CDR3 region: CASSAQGASEKLFF. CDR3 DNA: TGTGCCAGCAGTGCACAGGGGGCGAGTGAAAAACTGTTTTTT.